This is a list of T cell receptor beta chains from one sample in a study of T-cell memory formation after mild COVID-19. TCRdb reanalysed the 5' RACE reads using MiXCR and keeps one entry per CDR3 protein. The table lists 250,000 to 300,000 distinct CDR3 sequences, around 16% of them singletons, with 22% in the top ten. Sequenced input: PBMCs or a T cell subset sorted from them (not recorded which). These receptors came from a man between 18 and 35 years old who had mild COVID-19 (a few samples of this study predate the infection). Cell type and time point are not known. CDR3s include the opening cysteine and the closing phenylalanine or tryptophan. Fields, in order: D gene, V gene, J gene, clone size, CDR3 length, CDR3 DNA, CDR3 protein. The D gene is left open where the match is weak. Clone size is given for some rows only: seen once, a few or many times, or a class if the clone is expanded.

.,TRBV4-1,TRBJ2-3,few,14,TGCGCCAGCAGATTATCCCGACCCACAGATACGCAGTATTTT,CASRLSRPTDTQYF
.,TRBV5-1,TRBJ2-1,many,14,TGCGCCAGCAGCTTGGAGCGGGCAGGGAATGAGCAGTTCTTC,CASSLERAGNEQFF
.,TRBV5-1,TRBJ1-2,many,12,TGTGCCAGCAGCCTCGACAGCTATGGCTACACCTTC,CASSLDSYGYTF
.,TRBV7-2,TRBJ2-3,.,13,TGTGCCAGCGGTTGGGAGGACACAGATACGCAGTATTTT,CASGWEDTDTQYF
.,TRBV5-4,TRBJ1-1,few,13,TGTGCCAGCAGCCAAGGGTGGGACACTGAAGCTTTCTTT,CASSQGWDTEAFF
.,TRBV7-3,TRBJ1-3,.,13,TGTGCCAGCAGCTTAAACGGTGGAAACACCATATATTTT,CASSLNGGNTIYF
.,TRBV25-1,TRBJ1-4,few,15,TGTGCCAGCAGTGAATATGGGACCCAAAATGAAAAACTGTTTTTT,CASSEYGTQNEKLFF
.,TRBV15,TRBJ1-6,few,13,TGTGCCACCAGCGGCAGGGACAATTCACCCCTCCACTTT,CATSGRDNSPLHF
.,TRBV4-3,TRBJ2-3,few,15,TGCGCCAGCAGACCCACATGGACCCGGGCTGATACGCAGTATTTT,CASRPTWTRADTQYF
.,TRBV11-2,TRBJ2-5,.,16,TGTGCCAGCAGCTTAGGATACGGGGGTTTGGGAGAGACCCAGTACTTC,CASSLGYGGLGETQYF
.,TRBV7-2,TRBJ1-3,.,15,TGTGCCAGCAGCAACAGGTTCGGGGATGGAAACACCATATATTTT,CASSNRFGDGNTIYF
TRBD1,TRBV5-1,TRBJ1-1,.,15,TGCGCCAGCAGCTTGGAGGGGACAGGGAACACTGAAGCTTTCTTT,CASSLEGTGNTEAFF
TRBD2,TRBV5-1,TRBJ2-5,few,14,TGCGCCAGCAGCCCTAGCGGGGAGCGGGAGACCCAGTACTTC,CASSPSGERETQYF
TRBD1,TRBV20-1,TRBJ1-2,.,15,TGCAGTGCTATTCCCCGGGACAGGACTAACTATGGCTACACCTTC,CSAIPRDRTNYGYTF
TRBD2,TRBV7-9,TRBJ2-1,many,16,TGTGCCAGCAGCCCCGGGGGAGGGAGCTCCTACAATGAGCAGTTCTTC,CASSPGGGSSYNEQFF
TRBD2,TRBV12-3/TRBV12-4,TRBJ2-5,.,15,TGTGCCAGCACCGGGTTAGCGGGGGTTACGGAGACCCAGTACTTC,CASTGLAGVTETQYF
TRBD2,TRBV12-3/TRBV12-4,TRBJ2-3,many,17,TGTGCCAGCACCCGACTAGCGGGGGTCCATCTCACAGATACGCAGTATTTT,CASTRLAGVHLTDTQYF
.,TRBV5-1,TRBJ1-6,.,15,TGCGCCAGCAGCTTGGCCGGCCAGCGCAATTCACCCCTCCACTTT,CASSLAGQRNSPLHF
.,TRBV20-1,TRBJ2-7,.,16,TGCAGTGCTCGAAAAGGGACGGACGGATACATCTACGAGCAGTACTTC,CSARKGTDGYIYEQYF
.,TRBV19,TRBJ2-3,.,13,TGTGCCAGTAGTCAGCGAGCGGAAGATACGCAGTATTTT,CASSQRAEDTQYF
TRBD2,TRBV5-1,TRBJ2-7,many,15,TGTGCCAGCAGTTTGGGACTAGCGGGGACCTACGAGCAGTACTTC,CASSLGLAGTYEQYF
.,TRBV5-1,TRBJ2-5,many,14,TGCGCCAGCAGCCTGGGACTTGGCCAAGAGACCCAGTACTTC,CASSLGLGQETQYF
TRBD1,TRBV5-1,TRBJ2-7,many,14,TGCGCCAGCAGCCCGAGGACAGGGACCTACGAGCAGTACTTC,CASSPRTGTYEQYF
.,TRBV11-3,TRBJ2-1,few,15,TGTGCCAGCAGCTTGCGTGACTCGGGGGACAATGAGCAGTTCTTC,CASSLRDSGDNEQFF
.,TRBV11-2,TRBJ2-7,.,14,TGTGCCAGCAGCTCTTCAAGGCCCTCCTACGAGCAGTACTTC,CASSSSRPSYEQYF
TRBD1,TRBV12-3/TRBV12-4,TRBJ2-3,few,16,TGTGCCAGCAGTTCCGCCGGGACAGGTCCAACAGATACGCAGTATTTT,CASSSAGTGPTDTQYF
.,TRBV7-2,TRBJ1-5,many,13,TGTGCCAGCAGCACCCGGGATTATCAGCCCCAGCATTTT,CASSTRDYQPQHF
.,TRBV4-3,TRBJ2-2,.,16,TGCGCCAGCAGCCAAGATAGGACGGCGAACACCGGGGAGCTGTTTTTT,CASSQDRTANTGELFF
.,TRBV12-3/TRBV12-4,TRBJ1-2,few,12,TGTGCCAGCAGTAGATATACGTACGGCTACACCTTC,CASSRYTYGYTF
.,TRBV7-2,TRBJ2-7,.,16,TGTGCCAGCAGCACCCAGGGGGGGGGCGTCCCTCTCGAGCAGTACTTC,CASSTQGGGVPLEQYF
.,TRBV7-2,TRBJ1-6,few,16,TGTGCCAGCAGCTTAGAGTTTGGCAGGGAAAATTCACCCCTCCACTTT,CASSLEFGRENSPLHF
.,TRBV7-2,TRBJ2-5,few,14,TGTGCCAGCATCGAAAGGACGGGACAAGAGACCCAGTACTTC,CASIERTGQETQYF
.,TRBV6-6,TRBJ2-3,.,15,TGTGCCAGCAGTCTTTCAGGGCTACGCACAGATACGCAGTATTTT,CASSLSGLRTDTQYF
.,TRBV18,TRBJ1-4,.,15,TGTGCCAGCTCACGAGATTCCGCAACTAATGAAAAACTGTTTTTT,CASSRDSATNEKLFF
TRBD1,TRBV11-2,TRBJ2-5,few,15,TGTGCCAGCAGCTTAGAAACAGGGGCAGGCGAGACCCAGTACTTC,CASSLETGAGETQYF
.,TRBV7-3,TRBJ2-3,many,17,TGTGCCAGCAGCTTACGTGCCGCGTCCTGGGGCACAGATACGCAGTATTTT,CASSLRAASWGTDTQYF
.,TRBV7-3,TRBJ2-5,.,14,TGTGCCAGCAGCCACCCGGACAGTCCGGGGACCCAGTACTTC,CASSHPDSPGTQYF
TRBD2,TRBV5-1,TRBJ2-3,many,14,TGCGCCAGCAGCTCGATGACTAGCGCAGATACGCAGTATTTT,CASSSMTSADTQYF
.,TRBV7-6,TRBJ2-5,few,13,TGTGCCAGCAGCCGCCACCTCCAAGAGACCCAGTACTTC,CASSRHLQETQYF
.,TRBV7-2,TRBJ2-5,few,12,TGTGCCAGCAGCATAAACCGGGAGAACCAGTACTTC,CASSINRENQYF
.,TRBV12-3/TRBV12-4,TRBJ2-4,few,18,TGTGCCAGCAGTTTTGTGGCGGGTCTAAAGCTGGCCAAAAACATTCAGTACTTC,CASSFVAGLKLAKNIQYF
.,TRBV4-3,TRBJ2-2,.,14,TGCGCCAGCAGCCAAGGAGGACAAACCGGGGAGCTGTTTTTT,CASSQGGQTGELFF
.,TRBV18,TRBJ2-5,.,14,TGTGCCAGCTCACCAGTCCCGGGGGAAGAGACCCAGTACTTC,CASSPVPGEETQYF
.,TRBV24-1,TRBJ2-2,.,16,TGTGCCACCAGTGGGGGGGACAGAGCGAACACCGGGGAGCTGTTTTTT,CATSGGDRANTGELFF
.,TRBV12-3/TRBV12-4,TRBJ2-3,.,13,TGTGCCAGCAGTTTAGCCGGAGCGGGTACGCAGTATTTT,CASSLAGAGTQYF
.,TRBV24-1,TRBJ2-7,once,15,TGTGCCACCGACGCGGCAGCCTCCAGCCCCTACGAGCAGTACTTC,CATDAAASSPYEQYF
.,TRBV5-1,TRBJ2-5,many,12,TGCGCCAGCAGTTCAGGGCGGGAGACCCAGTACTTC,CASSSGRETQYF
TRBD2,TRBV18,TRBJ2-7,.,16,TGTGCCAGCTCACGGACTAGCGGGGGGGAAGTCTACGAGCAGTACTTC,CASSRTSGGEVYEQYF
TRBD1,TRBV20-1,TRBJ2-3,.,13,TGCAGTAGACTTCAGGGGGCAGCAGATACGCAGTATTTT,CSRLQGAADTQYF
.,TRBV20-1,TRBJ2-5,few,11,TGCAGTGCTAGTACCTTAGAGACCCAGTACTTC,CSASTLETQYF
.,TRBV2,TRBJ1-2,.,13,TGTGCCAGCAGGGCCCCCCTGGACTATGGCTACACCTTC,CASRAPLDYGYTF
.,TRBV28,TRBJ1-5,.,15,TGTGCCAGCAGTTTTACGAAGACAGGAGGTCAGCCCCAGCATTTT,CASSFTKTGGQPQHF
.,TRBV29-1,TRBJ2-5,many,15,TGCAGCGTAGGGCCAGGTTCAAGTGGGGAAGAGACCCAGTACTTC,CSVGPGSSGEETQYF
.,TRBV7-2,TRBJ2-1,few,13,TGTGCCAGCAGGCCCCCCGCCCACAATGAGCAGTTCTTC,CASRPPAHNEQFF
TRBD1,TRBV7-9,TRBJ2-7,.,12,TGTGCCAGCAGCCAACAGGGGCTCGAGCAGTACTTC,CASSQQGLEQYF